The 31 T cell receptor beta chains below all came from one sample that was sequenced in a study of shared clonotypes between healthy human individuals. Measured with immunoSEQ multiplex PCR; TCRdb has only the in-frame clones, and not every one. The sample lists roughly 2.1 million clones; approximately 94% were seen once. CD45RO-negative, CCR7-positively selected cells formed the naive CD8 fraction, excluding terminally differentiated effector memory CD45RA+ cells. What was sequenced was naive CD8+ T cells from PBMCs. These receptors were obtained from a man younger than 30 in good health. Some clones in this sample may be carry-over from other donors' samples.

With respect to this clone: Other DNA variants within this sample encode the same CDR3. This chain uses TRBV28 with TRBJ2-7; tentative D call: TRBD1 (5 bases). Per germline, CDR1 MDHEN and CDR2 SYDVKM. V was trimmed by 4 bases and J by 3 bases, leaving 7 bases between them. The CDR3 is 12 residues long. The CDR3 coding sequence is TGTGCCAGCAGTTGGGGCGGCTACGAGCAGTACTTC. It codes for CASSWGGYEQYF. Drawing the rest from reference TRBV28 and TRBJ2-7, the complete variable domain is DVKVTQSSRYLVKRTGEKVFLECVQDMDHENMFWYRQDPGLGLRLIYFSYDVKMKEKGDIPEGYSVSREKKERFSLILESASTNQTSMYLCASSWGGYEQYFGPGTRLTVT.

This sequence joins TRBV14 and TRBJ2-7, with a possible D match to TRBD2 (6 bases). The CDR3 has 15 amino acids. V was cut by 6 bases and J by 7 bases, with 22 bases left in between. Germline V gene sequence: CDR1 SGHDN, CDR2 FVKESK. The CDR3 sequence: CASSQAGGLAGEQYF. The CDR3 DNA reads TGTGCCAGCAGTCAGGCGGGCGGTCTGGCGGGGGAGCAGTACTTC.

In DNA, the CDR3 is TGTGCCAGCAGCTTGGGGGTACGGACAATCCCCGAGCAGTACTTC. Translation gives CASSLGVRTIPEQYF. The chain combines TRBV7-9 with TRBJ2-7; either TRBD1 or TRBD2 may fit D (5 bases each). CDR1 and CDR2 (germline): SEHNR, FQNEAQ (reference sequence). The CDR3 covers 15 residues. The ends were cut back, 3 bases at V and 6 bases at J, with 18 bases in the middle.

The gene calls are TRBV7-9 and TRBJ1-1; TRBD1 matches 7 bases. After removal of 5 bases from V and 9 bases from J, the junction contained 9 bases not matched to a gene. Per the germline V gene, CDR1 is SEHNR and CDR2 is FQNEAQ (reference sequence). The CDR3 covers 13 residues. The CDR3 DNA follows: TGTGCCAGCAGCGTCCGGGACAGAGCCCAAGCTTTCTTT. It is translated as CASSVRDRAQAFF.

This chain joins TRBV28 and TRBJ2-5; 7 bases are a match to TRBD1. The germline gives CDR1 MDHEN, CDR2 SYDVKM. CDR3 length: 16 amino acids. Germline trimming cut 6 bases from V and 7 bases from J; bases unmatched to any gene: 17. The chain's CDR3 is CASSSGRGHQGVTQYF. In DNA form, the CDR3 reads TGTGCCAGCAGCTCGGGAAGGGGGCACCAAGGAGTGACCCAGTACTTC.

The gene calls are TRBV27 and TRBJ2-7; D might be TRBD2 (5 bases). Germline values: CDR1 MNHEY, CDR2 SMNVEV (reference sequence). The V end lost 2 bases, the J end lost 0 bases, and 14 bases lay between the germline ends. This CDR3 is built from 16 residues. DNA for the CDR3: TGTGCCAGCAGTTTAACTCTGGCGGGTAGCTCCTACGAGCAGTACTTC. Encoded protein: CASSLTLAGSSYEQYF.

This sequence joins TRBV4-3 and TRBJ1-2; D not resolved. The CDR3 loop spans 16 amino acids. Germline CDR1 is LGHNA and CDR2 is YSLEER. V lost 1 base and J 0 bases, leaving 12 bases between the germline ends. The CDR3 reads CASSQVGTGTNYGYTF. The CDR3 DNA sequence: TGCGCCAGCAGCCAAGTAGGAACCGGCACTAACTATGGCTACACCTTC.

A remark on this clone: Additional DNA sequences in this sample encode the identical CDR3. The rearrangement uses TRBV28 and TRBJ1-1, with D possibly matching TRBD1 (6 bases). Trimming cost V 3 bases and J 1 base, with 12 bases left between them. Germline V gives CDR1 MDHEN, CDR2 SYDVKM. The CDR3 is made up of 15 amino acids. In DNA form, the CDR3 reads TGTGCCAGCAGTTTGTACAGGGAGGCGAACACTGAAGCTTTCTTT. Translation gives CASSLYREANTEAFF.

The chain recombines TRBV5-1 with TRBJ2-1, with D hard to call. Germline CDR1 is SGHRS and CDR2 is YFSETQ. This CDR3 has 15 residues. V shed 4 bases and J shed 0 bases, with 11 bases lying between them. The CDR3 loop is CASSPWGSSYNEQFF. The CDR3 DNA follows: TGCGCCAGCAGCCCCTGGGGTAGCTCCTACAATGAGCAGTTCTTC.

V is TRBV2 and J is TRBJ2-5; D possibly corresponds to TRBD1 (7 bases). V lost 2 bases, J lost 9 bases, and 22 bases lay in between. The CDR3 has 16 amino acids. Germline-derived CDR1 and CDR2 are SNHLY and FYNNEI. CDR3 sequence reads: CASSELGGGWGEAQYF. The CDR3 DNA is TGTGCCAGCAGTGAACTTGGAGGGGGCTGGGGAGAAGCCCAGTACTTC.

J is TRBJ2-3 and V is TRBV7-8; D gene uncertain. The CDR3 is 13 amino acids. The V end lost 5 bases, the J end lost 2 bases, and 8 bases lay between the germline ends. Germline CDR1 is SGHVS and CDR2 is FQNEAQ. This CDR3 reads CASSADITDTQYF. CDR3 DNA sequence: TGTGCCAGCAGCGCAGATATCACAGATACGCAGTATTTT.

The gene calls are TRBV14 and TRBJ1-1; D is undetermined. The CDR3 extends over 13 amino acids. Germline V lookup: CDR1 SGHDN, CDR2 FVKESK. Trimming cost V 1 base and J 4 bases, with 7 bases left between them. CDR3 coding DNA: TGTGCCAGCAGCCAAGTTTCCGGCACTGAAGCTTTCTTT. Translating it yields CASSQVSGTEAFF. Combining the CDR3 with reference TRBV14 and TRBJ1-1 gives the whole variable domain EAGVTQFPSHSVIEKGQTVTLRCDPISGHDNLYWYRRVMGKEIKFLLHFVKESKQDESGMPNNRFLAERTGGTYSTLKVQPAELEDSGVYFCASSQVSGTEAFFGQGTRLTVV.

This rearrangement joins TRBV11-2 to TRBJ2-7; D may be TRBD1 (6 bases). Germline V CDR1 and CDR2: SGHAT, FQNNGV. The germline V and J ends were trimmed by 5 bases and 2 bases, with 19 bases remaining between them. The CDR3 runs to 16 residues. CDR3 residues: CASSQDRIQGPYEQYF. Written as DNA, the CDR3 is TGTGCCAGCAGCCAAGACCGTATACAGGGACCCTACGAGCAGTACTTC.

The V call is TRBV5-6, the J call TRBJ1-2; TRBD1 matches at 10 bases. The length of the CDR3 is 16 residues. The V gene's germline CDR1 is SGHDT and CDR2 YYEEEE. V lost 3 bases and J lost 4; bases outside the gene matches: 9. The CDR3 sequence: CASSYAGTGAIYGYTF. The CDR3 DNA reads TGTGCCAGCAGCTACGCCGGGACAGGGGCTATCTATGGCTACACCTTC.

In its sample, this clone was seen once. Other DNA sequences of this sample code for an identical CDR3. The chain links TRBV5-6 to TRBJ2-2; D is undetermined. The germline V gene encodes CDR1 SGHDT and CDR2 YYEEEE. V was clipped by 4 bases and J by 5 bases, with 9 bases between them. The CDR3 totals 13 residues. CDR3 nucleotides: TGTGCCAGCAGCCCGGTAGGAACCGGGGAGCTGTTTTTT. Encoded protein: CASSPVGTGELFF.

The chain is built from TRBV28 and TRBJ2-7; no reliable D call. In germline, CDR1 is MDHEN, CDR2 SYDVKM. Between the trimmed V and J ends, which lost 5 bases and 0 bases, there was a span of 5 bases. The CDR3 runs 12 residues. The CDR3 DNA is TGTGCCAGCAGTCATAACTCCTACGAGCAGTACTTC. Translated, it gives CASSHNSYEQYF.

The CDR3 DNA sequence: TGCGCCAGCAGCCCGAGCGTAGGGCTTCGTCGAGGCTACACCTTC. It specifies CASSPSVGLRRGYTF. The V call is TRBV4-1, the J call TRBJ1-2; D ambiguous. Trimming shortened V by 4 bases and J by 8 bases, and 20 bases separated the two germline ends. In germline, CDR1 is MGHRA, CDR2 YSYEKL. The CDR3 covers 15 residues.

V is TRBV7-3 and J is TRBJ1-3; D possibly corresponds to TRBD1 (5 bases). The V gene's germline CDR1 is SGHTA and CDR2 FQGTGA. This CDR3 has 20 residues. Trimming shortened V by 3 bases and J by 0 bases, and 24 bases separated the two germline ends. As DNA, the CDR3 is TGTGCCAGCAGCTTCCCGATCTTATTGGGACGGAAGAGCTCTGGAAACACCATATATTTT. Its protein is CASSFPILLGRKSSGNTIYF.

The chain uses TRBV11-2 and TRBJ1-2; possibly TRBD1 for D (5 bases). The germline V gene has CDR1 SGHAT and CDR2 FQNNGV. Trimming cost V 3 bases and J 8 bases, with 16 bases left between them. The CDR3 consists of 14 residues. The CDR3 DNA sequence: TGTGCCAGCAGCTTGTCTGGGGGTCTGAAGGGCTACACCTTC. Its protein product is CASSLSGGLKGYTF.

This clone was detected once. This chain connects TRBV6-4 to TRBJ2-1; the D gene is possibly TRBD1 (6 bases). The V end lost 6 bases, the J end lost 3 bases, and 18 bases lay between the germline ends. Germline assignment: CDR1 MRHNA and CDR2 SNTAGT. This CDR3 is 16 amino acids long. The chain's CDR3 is CASSPTRTVNYNEQFF. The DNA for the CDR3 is TGTGCCAGCAGCCCCACTCGGACAGTAAACTACAATGAGCAGTTCTTC.

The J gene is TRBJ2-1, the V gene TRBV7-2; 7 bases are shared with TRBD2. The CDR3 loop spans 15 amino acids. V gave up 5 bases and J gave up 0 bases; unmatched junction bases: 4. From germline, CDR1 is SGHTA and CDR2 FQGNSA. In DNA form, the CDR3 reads TGTGCCAGCAGCCCGAGACTAGCCTCCTACAATGAGCAGTTCTTC. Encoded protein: CASSPRLASYNEQFF.

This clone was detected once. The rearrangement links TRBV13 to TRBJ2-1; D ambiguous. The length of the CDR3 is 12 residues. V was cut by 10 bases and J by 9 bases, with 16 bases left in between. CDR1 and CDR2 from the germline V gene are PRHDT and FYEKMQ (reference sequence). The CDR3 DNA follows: TGTGCCATCCTTATATCCGGAGCTGAGCAGTTCTTC. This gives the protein CAILISGAEQFF.

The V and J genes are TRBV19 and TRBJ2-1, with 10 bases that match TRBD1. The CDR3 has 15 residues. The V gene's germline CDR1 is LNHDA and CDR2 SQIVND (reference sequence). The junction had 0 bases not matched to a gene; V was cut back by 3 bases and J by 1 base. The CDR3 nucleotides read TGTGCCAGTAGTATGGGACAGGGGTCCTACAATGAGCAGTTCTTC. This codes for CASSMGQGSYNEQFF.

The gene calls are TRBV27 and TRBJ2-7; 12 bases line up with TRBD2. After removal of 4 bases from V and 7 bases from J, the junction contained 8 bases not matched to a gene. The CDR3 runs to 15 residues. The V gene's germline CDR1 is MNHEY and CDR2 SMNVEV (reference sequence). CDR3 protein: CASSSPTSGSEEQYF. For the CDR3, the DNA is TGTGCCAGCAGTTCCCCGACTAGCGGGAGCGAAGAGCAGTACTTC.

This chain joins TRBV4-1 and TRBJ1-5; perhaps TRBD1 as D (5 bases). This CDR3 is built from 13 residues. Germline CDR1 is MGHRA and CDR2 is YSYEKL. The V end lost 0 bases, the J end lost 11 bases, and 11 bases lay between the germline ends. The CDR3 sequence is CASSQDDSRTQHF. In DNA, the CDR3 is TGCGCCAGCAGCCAAGACGACAGCCGGACCCAGCATTTT.

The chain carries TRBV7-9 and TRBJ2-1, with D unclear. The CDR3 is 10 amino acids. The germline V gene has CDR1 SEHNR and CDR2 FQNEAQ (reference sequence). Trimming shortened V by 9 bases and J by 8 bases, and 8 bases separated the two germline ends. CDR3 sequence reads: CASHLDEQFF. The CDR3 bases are TGTGCCAGTCACCTGGATGAGCAGTTCTTC.

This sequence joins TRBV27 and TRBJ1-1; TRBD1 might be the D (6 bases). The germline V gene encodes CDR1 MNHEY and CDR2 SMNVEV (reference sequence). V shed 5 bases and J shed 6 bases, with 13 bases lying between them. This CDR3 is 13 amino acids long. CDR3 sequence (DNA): TGTGCCAGCAGTGCATCATCAGGGGCTGAAGCTTTCTTT. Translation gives CASSASSGAEAFF.

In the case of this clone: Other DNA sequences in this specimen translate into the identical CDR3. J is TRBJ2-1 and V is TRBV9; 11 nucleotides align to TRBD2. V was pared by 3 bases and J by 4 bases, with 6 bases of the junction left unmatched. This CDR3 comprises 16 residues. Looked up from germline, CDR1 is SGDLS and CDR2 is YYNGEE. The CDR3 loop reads CASSGTSGSSYNEQFF. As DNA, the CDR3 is TGTGCCAGCAGCGGAACTAGCGGGAGTTCTTACAATGAGCAGTTCTTC. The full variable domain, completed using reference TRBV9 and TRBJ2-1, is DSGVTQTPKHLITATGQRVTLRCSPRSGDLSVYWYQQSLDQGLQFLIQYYNGEERAKGNILERFSAQQFPDLHSELNLSSLELGDSALYFCASSGTSGSSYNEQFFGPGTRLTVL.

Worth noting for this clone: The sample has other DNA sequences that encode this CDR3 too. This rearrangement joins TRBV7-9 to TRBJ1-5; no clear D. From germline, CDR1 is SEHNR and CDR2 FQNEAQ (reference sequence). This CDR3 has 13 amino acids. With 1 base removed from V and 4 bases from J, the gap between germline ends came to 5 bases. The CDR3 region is CASSLGVNQPQHF. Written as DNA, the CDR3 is TGTGCCAGCAGCTTAGGGGTGAATCAGCCCCAGCATTTT.

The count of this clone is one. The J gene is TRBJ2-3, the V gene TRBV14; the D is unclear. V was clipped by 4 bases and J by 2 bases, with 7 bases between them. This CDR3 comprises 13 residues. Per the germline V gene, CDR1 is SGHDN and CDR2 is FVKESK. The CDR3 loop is CASSLAHTDTQYF. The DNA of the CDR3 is TGTGCCAGCAGCCTGGCCCACACAGATACGCAGTATTTT.

CDR3 bases: TGTGCCAGCAGCTTCGGGGGGGGCGAAGCTTTCTTT. It is translated as CASSFGGGEAFF. This chain connects TRBV7-6 to TRBJ1-1; tentative D call: TRBD1 (6 bases). Deletions cut 3 bases from V and 8 bases from J, with 10 bases between. In germline, CDR1 is SGHVS, CDR2 FNYEAQ. This CDR3 contains 12 residues.